This TCR beta chain was documented in a study of cytomegalovirus exposure and HLA in healthy donors. The germline gives CDR1 GTSNPN, CDR2 SVGIG (reference sequence). The V end lost 2 bases, the J end lost 5 bases, and 7 bases lay between the germline ends. The CDR3 consists of 12 residues. Turning to this clone: Its matching antigen is unknown.

Study conclusions and caveats: Another analysis was done later, and it associated approximately 18,000 TCR beta sequences with HLA alleles at 0.05 false discovery rate.

Vbeta (60) and Jbeta (13) primers were used in the PCR. In the original workflow: Later analysis identified some 88 million unique TCR beta chains, about 10 million shared. Here immunoSEQ multiplex PCR was the method, and the copy in TCRdb shows in-frame clones only, minus some. The V and J calls and the clone size are those of that table, but D and trimming were determined from the DNA. In the table there are about 140,000 clones, about 85% of which are singletons. V and J are TRBV30 and TRBJ2-1; D gene ambiguous. This TCR came from a female donor in good health and CMV-seronegative. The sequenced sample was PBMCs. The CDR3 DNA reads TGTGCCTGGAGTCCTTCGGACAATGAGCAGTTCTTC. This codes for CAWSPSDNEQFF.